One sample yielded the 8 T cell receptor beta chains listed below, sequenced in a study of Graves' ophthalmopathy and Graves' hyperthyroidism. Transcripts of RNA were the source for amplifying TCR beta CDR3 regions. Second-round multiplex PCR came after first-round RT-PCR with HTBI primers. TCRdb re-called the multiplex PCR reads through MiXCR, storing one row per CDR3 protein. This table has hundreds of thousands of distinct CDR3 sequences, approximately 14% appearing once. Sequenced: blood. Source of these receptors: a woman under 40 with Graves' ophthalmopathy.

This clonotype was found many times. V usage is TRBV7-2 and J usage is TRBJ1-2; 9 bases are shared with TRBD1. This CDR3 spans 15 amino acids. Germline V gives CDR1 SGHTA, CDR2 FQGNSA. Unmatched junction bases numbered 4, after V lost 1 base and J lost 4 bases. The CDR3 here is CASSLGTGVTYGYTF. The CDR3 DNA follows: TGTGCCAGCAGCTTAGGGACAGGGGTAACCTATGGCTACACCTTC.

V and J are TRBV12-3 or TRBV12-4 and TRBJ2-5; no clear D gene. The CDR3 is 14 residues long. V was trimmed by 7 bases and J by 5 bases, leaving 17 bases between them. CDR3 nucleotide sequence: TGTGCCAGCAACTCCGCTGGACCGCCGGAGACCCAGTACTTC. Protein: CASNSAGPPETQYF.

Notes on this clonotype: A much more abundant neighbour one base away suggests this may be a read error. The missing conserved phenylalanine or tryptophan at the end of this CDR3 makes a read error likely. The chain combines TRBV29-1 with TRBJ1-1; D not resolved. In germline, CDR1 is SQVTM, CDR2 ANQGSEA. There are 13 residues in the CDR3. Trimming took 7 bases from V and 0 from J, leaving 12 bases between them. CDR3 protein: CSADRQMNTEAFL. CDR3 in DNA: TGCAGCGCTGATAGGCAGATGAACACTGAAGCTTTCTTG.

This clonotype was seen repeatedly, ten times or more. Since a much larger clone is just one base distant, this may be a read error. The rearrangement links TRBV7-2 to TRBJ1-2, with D maybe TRBD1 (5 bases). Germline V gives CDR1 SGHTA, CDR2 FQGNSA. The CDR3 contains 12 residues. Trimming cost V 5 bases and J 8 bases, with 12 bases left between them. The CDR3 loop is CASSRVGVGYTF. The DNA of the CDR3 is TGTGCCAGCAGCCGCGTAGGGGTGGGCTACACCTTC.

Many counts were recorded for this clonotype. The V and J genes are TRBV11-2 and TRBJ2-7; the D is unclear. The germline gives CDR1 SGHAT, CDR2 FQNNGV. Trimming took 1 base from V and 2 from J, leaving 12 bases between them. The CDR3 has 15 amino acids. CDR3 bases: TGTGCCAGCAGCTTAGGCCCCGAGCAGACCTACGAGCAGTACTTC. It codes for CASSLGPEQTYEQYF.

This clonotype was observed at least ten times. V and J are TRBV20-1 and TRBJ1-1; the D is unclear. V lost 6 bases, J lost 4 bases, and 9 bases lay in between. The CDR3 consists of 11 residues. Germline V gene lookup returns CDR1 DFQATT and CDR2 SNEGSKA (reference sequence). CDR3 region: CSASAGTEAFF. DNA for the CDR3: TGCAGTGCCTCAGCGGGCACTGAAGCTTTCTTT.

In this sample, this clonotype turned up many times. This chain uses TRBV11-2 with TRBJ1-1, with D perhaps matching TRBD1 (5 bases). There are 15 residues in the CDR3. V lost 6 bases and J lost 3, with 17 bases in between. CDR1 and CDR2 from the germline V gene are SGHAT and FQNNGV. The CDR3 loop is CASRDDSVLDTEAFF. The DNA of the CDR3 is TGTGCCAGCAGGGATGACAGCGTCCTTGACACTGAAGCTTTCTTT.

This clonotype has at least ten counts. This rearrangement joins TRBV12-3 or TRBV12-4 to TRBJ1-5; D uncertain. The germline V and J ends were trimmed by 2 bases and 0 bases, with 14 bases remaining between them. CDR3 length: 17 amino acids. CDR3 residues: CASSLSFLGYSNQPQHF. CDR3 sequence (DNA): TGTGCCAGCAGTTTAAGTTTTTTAGGTTATAGCAATCAGCCCCAGCATTTT.